These 30 T cell receptor beta chains were all obtained from the same sample, sequenced in a study of T cells in Graves' hyperthyroidism and ophthalmopathy (dated by TCRdb to about 2019). Receptors were amplified or captured by multiplex PCR. Instrument on record: Illumina HiSeq 2000. TCR beta CDR3 regions were amplified from RNA transcripts. The first round of RT-PCR for the TCR CDR3 was performed with the HTBI primer set and the Qiagen OneStep RT-PCR kit. TCRdb cleaned the public reads at Q25 with fastp, built clones with MiXCR and kept in-frame beta chains. Under each unique CDR3 protein, matching rows form one entry showing the most common genes and DNA. The sample profile shows more than 450,000 distinct CDR3 sequences; roughly 21% of them were found once. About half of the sample is held by the ten biggest clonotypes. Sample: blood. These receptors all stem from a man aged 40-49 years with Graves' ophthalmopathy.

This clonotype came up many times. CDR3 in amino acids: CASSLFGELNTEAFF. Here the CDR3 DNA reads TGTGCCAGCAGTTTATTTGGGGAATTGAACACTGAAGCTTTCTTT. V usage is TRBV28 and J usage is TRBJ1-1; D gene uncertain. The CDR3 length is 15 residues. The germline CDR1 and CDR2 sequences are MDHEN and SYDVKM. Trimming pared 1 base from V and 0 bases from J, leaving 9 bases between.

In this sample, this clonotype turned up many times. CDR3 sequence (DNA): TGTGCCAGCAGCCCTTCCGGGGGGACCTACAATGAGCAGTTCTTC. The encoded protein is CASSPSGGTYNEQFF. The chain has TRBV7-3 and TRBJ2-1; TRBD2 agrees at 7 bases. Trimming took 5 bases from V and 2 from J; bases not matched to a gene: 6. This CDR3 region has 15 residues. Germline V gene sequence: CDR1 SGHTA, CDR2 FQGTGA.

About this clonotype: This may come from a read error, since a much larger clone is one base off. The CDR3 DNA reads TGCAGTGCTGCCGGGGCAGGGGACGCAGATACGCAGTATTTT. Amino acids: CSAAGAGDADTQYF. The J gene is TRBJ2-3, the V gene TRBV20-1; possibly TRBD1 for D (6 bases). Trimming removed 5 bases from V and 4 bases from J, with 16 bases in between. Germline V gene lookup returns CDR1 DFQATT and CDR2 SNEGSKA (reference sequence). The CDR3 spans 14 residues.

This clonotype was observed many times. The rearrangement joins TRBV11-2 to TRBJ2-3; TRBD1 might be the D (5 bases). Trimming cost V 4 bases and J 1 base, with 18 bases left between them. This CDR3 is built from 17 residues. The germline V gene encodes CDR1 SGHAT and CDR2 FQNNGV. CDR3 protein: CASSYNRQRIGTDTQYF. DNA for the CDR3: TGTGCCAGCAGCTACAACCGACAGAGGATAGGCACAGATACGCAGTATTTT. The full variable domain, with the rest looked up from reference TRBV11-2 and TRBJ2-3, is EAGVAQSPRYKIIEKRQSVAFWCNPISGHATLYWYQQILGQGPKLLIQFQNNGVVDDSQLPKDRFSAERLKGVDSTLKIQPAKLEDSAVYLCASSYNRQRIGTDTQYFGPGTRLTVL.

CDR3 DNA sequence: TGCAGTGCTATCGATAGCGGGGGGGTTGATACGCAGTATTTT. Protein product: CSAIDSGGVDTQYF. J is TRBJ2-3 and V is TRBV20-1, with TRBD2 identical over 11 bases. Trimming at V came to 4 bases and at J to 6 bases, leaving 6 bases not matched to a gene. The CDR3 contains 14 residues. Per germline, CDR1 DFQATT and CDR2 SNEGSKA (reference sequence).

This clonotype was counted ten times or more. J is TRBJ2-7 and V is TRBV27; D is perhaps TRBD2 (6 bases). CDR1 and CDR2 (germline): MNHEY, SMNVEV (reference sequence). The CDR3 runs to 15 residues. Trimming left V 5 bases short and J 2 bases short, with 16 bases between. The CDR3 here is CASSKSQGEAYEQYF. The CDR3 coding sequence is TGTGCCAGCAGTAAATCCCAAGGGGAGGCCTACGAGCAGTACTTC.

The chain links TRBV19 to TRBJ1-5, with D possibly matching TRBD1 (6 bases). This CDR3 spans 13 amino acids. Germline V gene lookup returns CDR1 LNHDA and CDR2 SQIVND (reference sequence). The V and J ends lost 6 bases and 6 bases respectively, with 12 bases between them. The CDR3 here is CASSRGLRQPQHF. The CDR3 DNA is TGTGCCAGTAGCAGGGGACTTCGTCAGCCCCAGCATTTT.

This chain links TRBV19 with TRBJ2-1, with 8 bases aligning to TRBD2. CDR1 LNHDA and CDR2 SQIVND come from the germline V gene (reference sequence). With 1 base clipped from V and 2 bases from J, the junction kept 4 bases outside the gene matches. The CDR3 is 16 residues long. CDR3 residues: CASSIGWRGAYNEQFF. CDR3 DNA sequence: TGTGCCAGTAGTATAGGTTGGCGGGGGGCCTACAATGAGCAGTTCTTC.

The chain uses TRBV9 and TRBJ2-2; 8 bases are a match to TRBD2. Germline-derived CDR1 and CDR2 are SGDLS and YYNGEE. Germline trimming cut 7 bases from V and 3 bases from J; bases unmatched to any gene: 5. This CDR3 comprises 14 residues. As DNA, the CDR3 is TGTGCCAGCGGACCGCGGGGGGACACCGGGGAGCTGTTTTTT. This translates into CASGPRGDTGELFF.

At least ten counts were recorded for this clonotype. The gene calls are TRBV2 and TRBJ2-1; perhaps TRBD2 as D (7 bases). The CDR3 runs 16 residues. Germline V CDR1 and CDR2: SNHLY, FYNNEI. The V end lost 4 bases, the J end lost 0 bases, and 13 bases lay between the germline ends. CDR3 sequence reads: CASSGEGGSSYNEQFF. The CDR3 DNA follows: TGTGCCAGCAGTGGTGAGGGGGGGTCCTCCTACAATGAGCAGTTCTTC.

At least ten counts were recorded for this clonotype. The V and J genes are TRBV7-9 and TRBJ2-7, with 7 bases that match TRBD1. Germline V gives CDR1 SEHNR, CDR2 FQNEAQ (reference sequence). V was clipped by 5 bases and J by 7 bases; unmatched bases: 11. This CDR3 is 14 amino acids long. The CDR3 spells CASSHPTGMREQYF. Written as DNA, the CDR3 is TGTGCCAGCAGCCATCCGACAGGGATGAGGGAGCAGTACTTC.

This clonotype has at least ten counts. This chain's CDR3 is CASSSALIAGVRNEQYF. CDR3 bases: TGCGCCAGCAGCTCCGCCCTCATAGCGGGGGTCCGGAACGAGCAGTACTTC. V and J are TRBV5-1 and TRBJ2-7; 9 bases match TRBD2. V lost 3 bases and J lost 5; bases outside the gene matches: 15. CDR1 SGHRS and CDR2 YFSETQ come from the germline V gene. The CDR3 has 17 residues.

Details on this clonotype: The CDR3 does not end in the conserved phenylalanine or tryptophan, so this is likely a read error. The V and J genes are TRBV7-9 and TRBJ1-6, with no clear D. CDR1 and CDR2 (germline): SEHNR, FQNEAQ (reference sequence). V was pared by 3 bases and J by 10 bases, with 10 bases between. CDR3 size: 13 residues. DNA of the CDR3: TGTGCCAGCAGCTTCGACGAGTTGTCACCCCTCCACCTT. It specifies CASSFDELSPLHL.

This clonotype has only a few counts. The genes are TRBV28 and TRBJ2-4; TRBD2 matches at 14 bases. Germline-derived CDR1 and CDR2 are MDHEN and SYDVKM. This CDR3 contains 21 residues. The J segment lost 1 base and the V segment lost 3 bases, leaving 14 bases of the junction unmatched. The CDR3 sequence: CASSFPGTRLAGGLAKNIQYF. The DNA of the CDR3 is TGTGCCAGCAGTTTCCCAGGAACCAGACTAGCGGGAGGGCTGGCCAAAAACATTCAGTACTTC. Based on the CDR3 plus reference TRBV28 and TRBJ2-4, the full variable domain is DVKVTQSSRYLVKRTGEKVFLECVQDMDHENMFWYRQDPGLGLRLIYFSYDVKMKEKGDIPEGYSVSREKKERFSLILESASTNQTSMYLCASSFPGTRLAGGLAKNIQYFGAGTRLSVL.

Many counts were recorded for this clonotype. The V gene is TRBV18, the J gene TRBJ1-1; D is uncertain. CDR1 is KGHSH and CDR2 is LQKENI in the germline V gene. V was pared by 5 bases and J by 0 bases, with 7 bases between. The CDR3 contains 13 residues. DNA of the CDR3: TGTGCCAGCTCATTAGACCTGAACACTGAAGCTTTCTTT. This translates into CASSLDLNTEAFF.

Many counts were recorded for this clonotype. V and J are TRBV28 and TRBJ2-1, with 10 nucleotides matching TRBD2. J gave up 5 bases and V 4 bases, and 8 bases lay outside the gene matches. The CDR3 spans 16 residues. CDR1 and CDR2 (germline): MDHEN, SYDVKM. The CDR3 nucleotides are TGTGCCAGCAGTTCGACATTAGCGGGAGGCCACAATGAGCAGTTCTTC. Translation: CASSSTLAGGHNEQFF.

This clonotype was detected ten times or more. The rearrangement links TRBV3-1 to TRBJ2-7; perhaps TRBD2 as D (5 bases). This CDR3 spans 15 amino acids. The germline V and J ends were trimmed by 4 bases and 5 bases, with 18 bases remaining between them. The germline gives CDR1 LGHDT, CDR2 YNNKEL (reference sequence). The CDR3 nucleotides read TGTGCCAGCAGCCTCGAGCGGCGGGCCTTCCACGAGCAGTACTTC. It yields the protein CASSLERRAFHEQYF.

J is TRBJ2-1 and V is TRBV3-1; 11 nucleotides align to TRBD2. The J segment lost 2 bases and the V segment lost 1 base, leaving 1 base of the junction unmatched. In germline, CDR1 is LGHDT, CDR2 YNNKEL (reference sequence). The CDR3 extends over 16 amino acids. The CDR3 here is CASSQGSGGAYNEQFF. In DNA, the CDR3 is TGTGCCAGCAGCCAAGGTAGCGGGGGGGCCTACAATGAGCAGTTCTTC.

Only a few counts were recorded for this clonotype. The chain joins TRBV30 to TRBJ1-3; D not resolved. Germline loops: CDR1 GTSNPN, CDR2 SVGIG (reference sequence). The V end was cut by 3 bases, the J end by 2 bases, with 8 bases between. CDR3 length: 13 residues. CDR3 sequence reads: CAWRRVPGNTIYF. The DNA for the CDR3 is TGTGCCTGGAGAAGGGTCCCTGGAAACACCATATATTTT.

V and J are TRBV6-2 or TRBV6-3 and TRBJ2-5; 8 bases fit TRBD2. Trimming at V came to 10 bases and at J to 4 bases, leaving 8 bases not matched to a gene. The CDR3 has 13 residues. Germline assignment: CDR1 MNHEY and CDR2 SVGEGT. The CDR3 protein is CATASGSVETQYF. In DNA form, the CDR3 reads TGTGCCACCGCGAGCGGGAGTGTAGAGACCCAGTACTTC.

This chain uses TRBV6-1 with TRBJ2-7; a weak D match, TRBD1 (6 bases). CDR3 length: 12 residues. The germline gives CDR1 MNHNS, CDR2 SASEGT. V was pared by 8 bases and J by 7 bases, with 15 bases between. The CDR3 region is CASYRTAWEQYF. The CDR3 DNA reads TGTGCCAGCTATCGGACAGCTTGGGAGCAGTACTTC.

V gene TRBV19 combines with J gene TRBJ1-2; D possibly corresponds to TRBD1 (5 bases). From germline, CDR1 is LNHDA and CDR2 SQIVND (reference sequence). CDR3 length equals 11 residues. V was trimmed by 8 bases and J by 7 bases, leaving 11 bases between them. The CDR3 spells CASHGGGGYTF. CDR3 in DNA: TGTGCCAGTCATGGGGGAGGTGGCTACACCTTC.

Worth noting for this clonotype: A much larger clone differs by one base, so this may be a read error. The chain couples TRBV6-1 to TRBJ2-2; D gene ambiguous. This CDR3 region has 16 residues. The V end lost 4 bases, the J end lost 1 base, and 13 bases lay between the germline ends. CDR1 MNHNS and CDR2 SASEGT come from the germline V gene. As DNA, the CDR3 is TGTGCCAGCAGTGGAGGCCGGCCATTGAACACCGGGGAGCTGTTTTTT. Protein sequence: CASSGGRPLNTGELFF.

This clonotype was detected many times. This chain joins TRBV7-2 and TRBJ1-2; D is unresolved. V was pared by 0 bases and J by 4 bases, with 6 bases between. The CDR3 covers 13 residues. Germline V gene lookup returns CDR1 SGHTA and CDR2 FQGNSA. The chain's CDR3 is CASSLAMAYGYTF. In nucleotides, the CDR3 is TGTGCCAGCAGCTTAGCGATGGCCTATGGCTACACCTTC.

This clonotype was counted a few times. DNA of the CDR3: TGTGCCAGCAGCCCTACGGCCTTGGCCTCTGGAAACACCATATATTTT. It encodes CASSPTALASGNTIYF. This chain joins TRBV7-9 and TRBJ1-3; D is ambiguous. This CDR3 comprises 16 residues. Trimming cost V 5 bases and J 0 bases, with 14 bases left between them. The germline CDR1 and CDR2 sequences are SEHNR and FQNEAQ (reference sequence).

The chain is built from TRBV18 and TRBJ2-1, with no clear D. Trimming stripped 5 bases from V and 7 bases from J, with 9 bases between. This CDR3 contains 12 residues. CDR1 is KGHSH, CDR2 LQKENI, per germline. The CDR3 region has the DNA TGTGCCAGCTCAGAGAATAATAATGAGCAGTTCTTC. Translating gives CASSENNNEQFF.

This clonotype was counted only a few times. The V call is TRBV4-1, the J call TRBJ2-3; 8 nucleotides match TRBD2. Per germline, CDR1 MGHRA and CDR2 YSYEKL. With 0 bases clipped from V and 3 bases from J, the junction kept 8 bases outside the gene matches. This CDR3 contains 17 residues. The CDR3, as DNA: TGCGCCAGCAGCCAAGATCGAGCGGGGGCTCAAACAGATACGCAGTATTTT. It encodes CASSQDRAGAQTDTQYF.

CDR3 sequence: CASSPRERGFTGELFF. The CDR3 region has the DNA TGTGCCAGCAGCCCACGGGAGCGGGGCTTCACCGGGGAGCTGTTTTTT. This rearrangement joins TRBV9 to TRBJ2-2, with 7 bases that match TRBD2. Germline V gives CDR1 SGDLS, CDR2 YYNGEE. CDR3 length equals 16 residues. V lost 4 bases, J lost 4 bases, and 10 bases stayed unmatched.

This clonotype was seen ten or more times. This sequence joins TRBV2 and TRBJ2-1, with D perhaps being TRBD1 or TRBD2 (5 bases each). The germline V gene encodes CDR1 SNHLY and CDR2 FYNNEI. Trimming took off 3 bases at V and 15 bases at J, with 21 bases between the two ends. The CDR3 is 14 amino acids. As DNA, the CDR3 is TGTGCCAGCAGTGAGTATGGGGGTGGAGGCCGGAGGTTCTTC. Translated, it gives CASSEYGGGGRRFF.

This chain joins TRBV6-5 and TRBJ1-6; 8 bases agree with TRBD1. V lost 6 bases and J lost 6; bases outside the gene matches: 13. This CDR3 region has 17 residues. CDR1 and CDR2 from the germline V gene are MNHEY and SVGAGI. CDR3 sequence reads: CASSELPRDRLNSPLHF. CDR3 DNA sequence: TGTGCCAGCAGCGAGTTGCCCCGGGACAGGCTTAATTCACCCCTCCACTTT.